The 21 T cell receptor beta chains below all came from one sample that was sequenced in a study of identical twins. TCRdb recomputed calls from the 5' RACE reads with MiXCR, one row per CDR3 protein. The sample holds under 300,000 distinct CDR3 sequences, roughly 13% seen once. The sample was memory (CD45RO+) T cells sorted from blood. The receptors come from a woman aged 18-29 years in good health.

This clonotype has just a few counts. The rearrangement uses TRBV10-3 and TRBJ1-6; 10 bases agree with TRBD1. The CDR3 contains 14 residues. V trimming: 6 bases; J trimming: 9 bases; junction bases outside the gene matches: 5. Germline V gene sequence: CDR1 ENHRY, CDR2 SYGVKD. DNA of the CDR3: TGTGCCATCAGGGACAGGGGGGATAGTTCACCCCTCCACTTT. Its translation is CAIRDRGDSSPLHF.

This clonotype was detected only a few times. DNA for the CDR3: TGTGCCAGCTCAGCCACAGGGTTGAGTGAAGCTTTCTTT. This sequence encodes CASSATGLSEAFF. The chain joins TRBV18 to TRBJ1-1, with a possible D match to TRBD1 (6 bases). The CDR3 covers 13 residues. Trimming cost V 5 bases and J 7 bases, with 14 bases left between them. Germline-derived CDR1 and CDR2 are KGHSH and LQKENI.

This clonotype was observed many times. The rearrangement joins TRBV7-2 to TRBJ1-4, with TRBD1 as a possible D gene (5 bases). This CDR3 is built from 14 residues. Trimming removed 6 bases from V and 0 bases from J, with 8 bases in between. The V gene's germline CDR1 is SGHTA and CDR2 FQGNSA. CDR3 sequence: CASRDSPTNEKLFF. The CDR3 DNA reads TGTGCCAGCAGAGACAGCCCAACTAATGAAAAACTGTTTTTT.

This clonotype was observed at least ten times. The V and J genes are TRBV5-1 and TRBJ2-7; weak D call: TRBD2 (5 bases). Germline CDR1 SGHRS, CDR2 YFSETQ. Trimming removed 4 bases from V and 3 bases from J, with 14 bases in between. The CDR3 consists of 14 residues. CDR3 bases: TGCGCCAGCAGCCGCGGACGGGAAGACTACGAGCAGTACTTC. Residues: CASSRGREDYEQYF.

This clonotype has at least ten counts. This chain joins TRBV12-3 or TRBV12-4 and TRBJ2-1, with 8 bases lining up with TRBD2. Germline trimming cut 1 base from V and 4 bases from J; bases unmatched to any gene: 3. This CDR3 is built from 15 residues. CDR3 nucleotides: TGTGCCAGCAGTTTAGACGGGGGGGCGTACAATGAGCAGTTCTTC. Translating it yields CASSLDGGAYNEQFF.

The rearrangement uses TRBV4-1 and TRBJ2-3, with D maybe TRBD2 (6 bases). Germline CDR1 is MGHRA and CDR2 is YSYEKL. V dropped 4 bases and J dropped 6 bases, with 17 bases sitting between them. The CDR3 has 15 residues. CDR3 sequence reads: CASSPPGTVGDTQYF. The DNA for the CDR3 is TGCGCCAGCAGCCCGCCGGGGACTGTGGGTGATACGCAGTATTTT.

Only a few counts were recorded for this clonotype. This chain connects TRBV19 to TRBJ2-7, with a weak D call TRBD2 (6 bases). Germline loops: CDR1 LNHDA, CDR2 SQIVND (reference sequence). The CDR3 spans 12 residues. Deletions cut 7 bases from V and 8 bases from J, with 15 bases between. CDR3 DNA: TGTGCCAGTAAGGACCGGGAGTACAAGCAGTACTTC. Translating it yields CASKDREYKQYF.

This clonotype was counted at least ten times. The J gene is TRBJ2-1, the V gene TRBV5-5; TRBD1 aligns across 7 bases. The germline V gene has CDR1 SGHKS and CDR2 YYEKEE (reference sequence). Germline trimming cut 3 bases from V and 0 bases from J; bases unmatched to any gene: 3. The CDR3 is 15 residues long. CDR3 sequence (DNA): TGTGCCAGCAGCTCCCGGGACAGCTCCTACAATGAGCAGTTCTTC. It translates to CASSSRDSSYNEQFF.

This clonotype was observed a few times. The chain joins TRBV4-3 to TRBJ1-2; 7 bases fit TRBD1. The J segment lost 4 bases and the V segment lost 0 bases, leaving 5 bases of the junction unmatched. Looked up from germline, CDR1 is LGHNA and CDR2 is YSLEER. The CDR3 length is 15 residues. CDR3 bases: TGCGCCAGCAGCCAAGATCGAGGGGGCGGCTATGGCTACACCTTC. Residues: CASSQDRGGGYGYTF.

This clonotype was detected a few times. The gene calls are TRBV6-5 and TRBJ1-2, with TRBD1 matching 9 bases. There are 15 residues in the CDR3. V gave up 4 bases and J gave up 0 bases; unmatched junction bases: 3. Germline-derived CDR1 and CDR2 are MNHEY and SVGAGI. The CDR3 DNA follows: TGTGCCAGCAGTTTCGGGACAGGGTCTAACTATGGCTACACCTTC. Translated, it gives CASSFGTGSNYGYTF.

This clonotype was recorded many times. The chain links TRBV21-1 to TRBJ2-7. TRBV21-1 is a documented pseudogene. The CDR3 sequence is 14 residues long. In DNA form, the CDR3 reads TGTGCCAGCAGCTCTCCGAACTACAGCTACGAGCAGTACTTC. It codes for CASSSPNYSYEQYF.

The V call is TRBV5-1, the J call TRBJ2-7; D is perhaps TRBD1 (5 bases). CDR3 length: 18 amino acids. V lost 0 bases to trimming and J lost 5 bases, with 24 bases between them. CDR1 and CDR2 (germline): SGHRS, YFSETQ. The CDR3 loop is CASSLGVSSRTTRHEQYF. CDR3 bases: TGCGCCAGCAGCTTGGGGGTCTCTTCGAGGACAACGAGACACGAGCAGTACTTC. The whole variable domain, filled in from reference TRBV5-1 and TRBJ2-7, reads KAGVTQTPRYLIKTRGQQVTLSCSPISGHRSVSWYQQTPGQGLQFLFEYFSETQRNKGNFPGRFSGRQFSNSRSEMNVSTLELGDSALYLCASSLGVSSRTTRHEQYFGPGTRLTVT.

This chain connects TRBV6-2 or TRBV6-3 to TRBJ1-5; the D is unclear. This CDR3 is 15 amino acids long. The V end lost 11 bases, the J end lost 4 bases, and 21 bases lay between the germline ends. Germline V gene sequence: CDR1 MNHEY, CDR2 SVGEGT. The CDR3 spells CASGPVGSVNQPQHF. Here the CDR3 DNA reads TGTGCCTCCGGCCCCGTTGGGTCCGTTAATCAGCCCCAGCATTTT.

There are a few counts of this clonotype. The chain is built from TRBV20-1 and TRBJ2-1; D is unresolved. The V gene lost 1 base and the J gene lost 1 base, with 2 bases spanning the gap. Germline CDR1 is DFQATT and CDR2 is SNEGSKA (reference sequence). This CDR3 has 12 residues. The CDR3: CSARASYNEQFF. CDR3 in DNA: TGCAGTGCTAGAGCTTCCTACAATGAGCAGTTCTTC.

This clonotype was observed a few times. The J gene is TRBJ2-1, the V gene TRBV6-2 or TRBV6-3; maybe TRBD2 (5 bases). The ends were cut back, 7 bases at V and 2 bases at J, with 9 bases in the middle. Germline CDR1 and CDR2: MNHEY and SVGEGT. This CDR3 is 13 amino acids long. DNA for the CDR3: TGTGCCAGCATCGCGGGTGCCTACAATGAGCAGTTCTTC. It translates to CASIAGAYNEQFF.

This rearrangement joins TRBV10-3 to TRBJ2-7; TRBD1 matches at 9 bases. V was pared by 10 bases and J by 6 bases, with 16 bases of the junction left unmatched. From germline, CDR1 is ENHRY and CDR2 SYGVKD. The CDR3 has 15 residues. The CDR3 coding sequence is TGTGCCACGCAATTCGCGGGACAGGGTACGGGCGAGCAGTACTTC. Amino acids: CATQFAGQGTGEQYF.

Turning to this clonotype: Relative to the germline gene, one junction end is altered; a read error may explain this. This chain connects TRBV7-8 to TRBJ2-2; TRBD2 aligns across 11 bases. CDR3 length: 18 amino acids. Germline V CDR1 and CDR2: SGHVS, FQNEAQ. The DNA for the CDR3 is TGTGCCAGCAGCTTAGCGGGGCTAGCGGGGGGACCCACCCGGGAGCTGTTTTTT. Translated: CASSLAGLAGGPTRELFF.

This chain uses TRBV27 with TRBJ1-2; tentatively, D is TRBD1 (5 bases). The CDR3 is made up of 15 amino acids. CDR1 is MNHEY and CDR2 is SMNVEV in the germline V gene (reference sequence). V shed 6 bases and J shed 2 bases, with 16 bases lying between them. The CDR3 loop reads CASRREAGSNYGYTF. In DNA form, the CDR3 reads TGTGCCAGCAGAAGGGAGGCAGGGTCCAACTATGGCTACACCTTC.

A few counts support this clonotype. CDR3 DNA: TGTGCCAGCAGTTTATTAGGCTTTGGTCTGAGCTCCTACAATGAGCAGTTCTTC. It specifies CASSLLGFGLSSYNEQFF. V is TRBV12-3 or TRBV12-4 and J is TRBJ2-1, with unresolved D. This CDR3 has 18 residues. Between the trimmed V and J ends, which lost 2 bases and 0 bases, there was a span of 17 bases.

This chain links TRBV6-1 with TRBJ2-5; D possibly matches TRBD1 or TRBD2 (5 bases each). The CDR3 spans 13 residues. From germline, CDR1 is MNHNS and CDR2 SASEGT. V dropped 5 bases and J dropped 8 bases, with 15 bases sitting between them. The CDR3 sequence: CASSRDRTGTQYF. The CDR3 DNA reads TGTGCCAGCAGTCGGGACCGCACGGGAACCCAGTACTTC.

This clonotype was observed a handful of times. This chain uses TRBV4-2 with TRBJ1-1, with D tentatively TRBD1 (5 bases). Germline CDR1 and CDR2: LGHNA and YNFKEQ. Trimming took 0 bases from V and 1 from J, leaving 6 bases between them. The CDR3 has 14 amino acids. CDR3 amino acids: CASSQDRENTEAFF. The CDR3 coding sequence is TGTGCCAGCAGCCAAGACAGGGAGAACACTGAAGCTTTCTTT.